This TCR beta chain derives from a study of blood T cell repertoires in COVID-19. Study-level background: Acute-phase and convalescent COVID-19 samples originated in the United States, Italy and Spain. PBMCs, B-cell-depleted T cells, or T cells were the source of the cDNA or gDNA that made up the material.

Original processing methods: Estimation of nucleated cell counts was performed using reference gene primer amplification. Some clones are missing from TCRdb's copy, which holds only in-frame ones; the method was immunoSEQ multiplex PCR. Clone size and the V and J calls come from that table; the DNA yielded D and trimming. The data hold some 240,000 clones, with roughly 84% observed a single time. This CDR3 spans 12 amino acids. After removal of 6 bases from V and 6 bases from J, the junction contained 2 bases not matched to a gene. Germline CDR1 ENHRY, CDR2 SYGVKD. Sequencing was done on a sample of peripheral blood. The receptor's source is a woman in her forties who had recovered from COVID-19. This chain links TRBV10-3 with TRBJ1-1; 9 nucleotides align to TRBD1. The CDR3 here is CAIRTGGPEAFF. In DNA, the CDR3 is TGTGCCATCAGGACAGGGGGTCCTGAAGCTTTCTTT.